The 8 T cell receptor beta chains below come from one sample, sequenced in a study of control samples from healthy donors and cancer patients. Here immunoSEQ multiplex PCR was the method, and the copy in TCRdb shows in-frame clones only, minus some. The table includes about 160,000 clones, 92% detected once. Sequencing used blood. The receptors were gathered from a woman between 25 and 40 years old in good health.

This chain uses TRBV28 with TRBJ2-7, with D unclear. The germline gives CDR1 MDHEN, CDR2 SYDVKM. This CDR3 is built from 11 residues. With 6 bases removed from V and 0 bases from J, the gap between germline ends came to 3 bases. CDR3 in DNA: TGTGCCAGCAGGGACTCCTACGAGCAGTACTTC. This encodes CASRDSYEQYF.

The gene calls are TRBV20-1 and TRBJ2-7, with 10 bases matching TRBD2. V gave up 7 bases and J gave up 4 bases; unmatched junction bases: 1. The germline V gene encodes CDR1 DFQATT and CDR2 SNEGSKA (reference sequence). CDR3 size: 11 residues. The CDR3 bases are TGCAGTGTAGCGGGAGGATACGAGCAGTACTTC. Translation: CSVAGGYEQYF.

The rearrangement uses TRBV5-1 and TRBJ2-1; D remains ambiguous. Trimming stripped 0 bases from V and 2 bases from J, with 6 bases between. The germline V gene encodes CDR1 SGHRS and CDR2 YFSETQ. The CDR3 is 14 residues long. CDR3 bases: TGCGCCAGCAGCTTGGGCAGAACCTACAATGAGCAGTTCTTC. Translating it yields CASSLGRTYNEQFF.

The J gene is TRBJ2-1, the V gene TRBV6-1; TRBD2 matches at 13 bases. CDR3 length: 17 amino acids. Germline CDR1 and CDR2: MNHNS and SASEGT. V shed 3 bases and J 6 bases; nucleotides not matched to a gene: 8. DNA of the CDR3: TGTGCCAGCAGTGACCAAACCGGACTAGCGGGGGTCAATGAGCAGTTCTTC. This gives the protein CASSDQTGLAGVNEQFF.

V is TRBV5-4 and J is TRBJ2-7; D not resolved. Trimming removed 2 bases at V and 3 bases at J, with 12 bases between. CDR1 SGHNT and CDR2 YYREEE come from the germline V gene (reference sequence). The CDR3 totals 14 residues. In DNA form, the CDR3 reads TGTGCCAGCAGCTTAGCAGACGCCCACTACGAGCAGTACTTC. Translated: CASSLADAHYEQYF.

The rearrangement uses TRBV4-1 and TRBJ2-5; 7 bases align to TRBD1. The germline CDR1 and CDR2 sequences are MGHRA and YSYEKL. Trimming at V came to 4 bases and at J to 0 bases, leaving 2 bases not matched to a gene. The CDR3 has 14 residues. The CDR3 nucleotides read TGCGCCAGCAGCCCGACAGGGCACCAAGAGACCCAGTACTTC. This codes for CASSPTGHQETQYF.

The chain employs TRBV27 and TRBJ2-7; 13 nucleotides match TRBD2. J was trimmed by 2 bases and V by 5 bases; bases with no gene match: 6. In germline, CDR1 is MNHEY, CDR2 SMNVEV (reference sequence). The CDR3 runs 16 residues. The CDR3 here is CASSVLTSGGPYEQYF. CDR3 sequence (DNA): TGTGCCAGCAGTGTGTTGACTAGCGGGGGGCCCTACGAGCAGTACTTC.

This chain connects TRBV29-1 to TRBJ2-1; D might be TRBD1 (6 bases). The V and J ends lost 6 bases and 9 bases respectively, with 12 bases between them. This CDR3 region has 11 residues. Germline V gives CDR1 SQVTM, CDR2 ANQGSEA. CDR3 sequence reads: CSVNRVGEQFF. CDR3 nucleotides: TGCAGCGTAAACAGGGTTGGTGAGCAGTTCTTC.